This TCR beta chain was sequenced during a study of cytomegalovirus exposure and HLA in healthy donors. General observations from the study: Usually a TCR sequence was rare, but some public TCRs were found in many donors. One later analysis, an examination of the 120 validation repertoires, found that first-cohort TCR clusters tended to co-occur in them. The classifier, whose performance was assessed in both the original and validation cohorts, reportedly diagnosed cytomegalovirus status with high specificity and sensitivity.

Profiled with immunoSEQ multiplex PCR; TCRdb holds only in-frame clones, not every one. This table holds 76,000 or so clones, 94% found once. About this clone itself: As yet, its antigen is unknown.

The donors were members of the validation cohort, which comprised about 120 subjects and was separate from the first cohort of several hundred subjects. CDR3 length: 16 residues. Per germline, CDR1 SNHLY and CDR2 FYNNEI. Trimming pared 1 base from V and 3 bases from J, leaving 13 bases between. The receptor was isolated from a woman younger than 35 in good health and CMV-seronegative. Sequenced material: PBMCs. The chain joins TRBV2 to TRBJ1-5; D unresolved. The CDR3 loop reads CASSEVGGFFNQPQHF. In DNA form, the CDR3 reads TGTGCCAGCAGTGAAGTTGGAGGGTTCTTCAATCAGCCCCAGCATTTT.